A selection of T cell receptor beta chains follows, all from one sample in a study of Graves' ophthalmopathy and Graves' hyperthyroidism. MiXCR, run by TCRdb on the multiplex PCR reads, gives a single entry per CDR3 protein. The sample holds around 400,000 distinct CDR3 sequences, over 20% seen once. Sequencing used peripheral blood. Receptors were obtained from a woman in her late teens or twenties with stable Graves' hyperthyroidism. CDR3s include the opening cysteine and the closing phenylalanine or tryptophan. Fields, in order: D gene, J gene, V gene, clone size, CDR3 DNA, CDR3 protein. A D gene is named only where the DNA matches it firmly. Clone size, where shown, is once, few, many, or a class for clones that have expanded.

D: -
J: TRBJ1-1
V: TRBV10-3
size: few
DNA: TGTGCCATCAGTGACGGGAGTTGGGCTTTCTTT
CDR3: CAISDGSWAFF

D: -
J: TRBJ1-1
V: TRBV4-2
size: many
DNA: TGTGCCAGCAGCCCACAAGGACAGAACAGGTACTTGAACACTGAAGCTTTCTTT
CDR3: CASSPQGQNRYLNTEAFF

D: TRBD2
J: TRBJ2-5
V: TRBV12-3/TRBV12-4
size: few
DNA: TGTGCCAGCAGTTCGTGGACTAGCGGGAAGAGGGAGACCCAGTACTTC
CDR3: CASSSWTSGKRETQYF

D: -
J: TRBJ2-4
V: TRBV20-1
size: many
DNA: TGCAGTGGGTCATGGGGAGCCAAAAACATTCAGTACTTC
CDR3: CSGSWGAKNIQYF

D: TRBD2
J: TRBJ2-7
V: TRBV7-2
size: many
DNA: TGTGCCAGCAGCCCTCGAAGCGGGAATTCCTACGAGCAGTACTTC
CDR3: CASSPRSGNSYEQYF

D: -
J: TRBJ1-1
V: TRBV29-1
size: -
DNA: TGCAGCGTTGCTACCCCCGTTGAAGCTTTCTTT
CDR3: CSVATPVEAFF

D: -
J: TRBJ2-7
V: TRBV12-3/TRBV12-4
size: once
DNA: TGTGCCAGCAGTTTAGGAGGGGGGGCCTCCGAGCAGTACTTC
CDR3: CASSLGGGASEQYF

D: TRBD2
J: TRBJ2-1
V: TRBV20-1
size: many
DNA: TGCAGTGCTAGGGATTTAGCGGGTATTGTTCAGTTCTTC
CDR3: CSARDLAGIVQFF

D: -
J: TRBJ1-3
V: TRBV12-3/TRBV12-4
size: -
DNA: TGTGCCAGTCGGAGGGGAAACACCATATATTTT
CDR3: CASRRGNTIYF

D: -
J: TRBJ2-7
V: TRBV11-2
size: many
DNA: TGTGCCAGCACCCCGGTGGGGGTCCAGACCTACGAGCAGTACTTC
CDR3: CASTPVGVQTYEQYF

D: -
J: TRBJ1-2
V: TRBV6-2/TRBV6-3
size: -
DNA: TGTGCCAGCAGTCCCCAAGGACGGAGGTATGGCTACACCTTC
CDR3: CASSPQGRRYGYTF

D: -
J: TRBJ2-4
V: TRBV5-1
size: -
DNA: TGCGCCAGCAGCTCCCGACCCTCCCTGGGCAAAAACATTAAGTACTTC
CDR3: CASSSRPSLGKNIKYF

D: -
J: TRBJ2-7
V: TRBV6-5
size: -
DNA: TGTGCCAGCAGTTCCCCACAGGGTGGCTCCTACGAGCAGTACTTC
CDR3: CASSSPQGGSYEQYF

D: -
J: TRBJ1-1
V: TRBV6-2/TRBV6-3
size: -
DNA: TGTGCCAGCAGCTACGGTGGGTGGGGACTGAACACTGAAGCTTTCTTT
CDR3: CASSYGGWGLNTEAFF

D: -
J: TRBJ1-2
V: TRBV29-1
size: many
DNA: TGCAGCGTGCAACCTCACCAGGGGGGCTACACCTTC
CDR3: CSVQPHQGGYTF

D: TRBD1
J: TRBJ1-2
V: TRBV2
size: many
DNA: TGTGCCAGCAACAGACAGGGAGAAGGTGTCTATGGCTACACCTTC
CDR3: CASNRQGEGVYGYTF

D: TRBD1
J: TRBJ1-5
V: TRBV2
size: many
DNA: TGTGCCAGCAGTGAACAGGGGGTGGAACAGCCCCAGCATTTT
CDR3: CASSEQGVEQPQHF

D: TRBD2
J: TRBJ2-7
V: TRBV6-1
size: -
DNA: TGTGCCAGCAGAGGACTAGTCCCCGAGCAGTACTTC
CDR3: CASRGLVPEQYF

D: TRBD1
J: TRBJ2-7
V: TRBV7-9
size: many
DNA: TGTGCCAGCAGCTTCGGACAGGGGGTGGGCTACGAGCAGTACTTC
CDR3: CASSFGQGVGYEQYF

D: -
J: TRBJ1-1
V: TRBV2
size: few
DNA: TGTGCCAGCAGTGAAACAACAGGCGGGTCCACTGAAGCTTTCTTT
CDR3: CASSETTGGSTEAFF

D: -
J: TRBJ2-7
V: TRBV7-8
size: many
DNA: TGTGCCAGCAGCCCCAGAGGGGGAGGGCCCTACGAGCAGTACTTC
CDR3: CASSPRGGGPYEQYF

D: -
J: TRBJ2-5
V: TRBV30
size: many
DNA: TGTGCCTGGAGTGAGCAGCAAGAGACCCAGTACTTC
CDR3: CAWSEQQETQYF

D: TRBD1
J: TRBJ2-4
V: TRBV30
size: -
DNA: TGTGCCTGGAGTAACCCCCGGACAGGGTTTCTAGCCAAAAACATTAAGTACTTC
CDR3: CAWSNPRTGFLAKNIKYF

D: -
J: TRBJ1-5
V: TRBV28
size: many
DNA: TGTGCCAGCAGTGCGGGGGGGTTGGGCAATCAGCCCCAGCATTTT
CDR3: CASSAGGLGNQPQHF

D: -
J: TRBJ2-6
V: TRBV20-1
size: many
DNA: TGCAGTGCTAGAGATCGTAGAGGACACTCTGTCTCTGGGGCCAACGTCCTGACTTTC
CDR3: CSARDRRGHSVSGANVLTF

D: -
J: TRBJ1-2
V: TRBV12-3/TRBV12-4
size: few
DNA: TGTGCCAGCAGTTTTTCGTCCTATGGCTACACCTTC
CDR3: CASSFSSYGYTF

D: TRBD1
J: TRBJ1-1
V: TRBV6-5
size: -
DNA: TGTGCCAGCAGTTTAGGGACAGGGGCACAAGCTTTCTTT
CDR3: CASSLGTGAQAFF

D: -
J: TRBJ2-4
V: TRBV15
size: many
DNA: TGTGCCACCAGCAAAAGGGGAAAGGGGATTCAGTACTTC
CDR3: CATSKRGKGIQYF

D: -
J: TRBJ2-2
V: TRBV5-1
size: many
DNA: TGCGCCAGCAGCCTTCTAGGATCCGGGGAGCTGTTTTTT
CDR3: CASSLLGSGELFF

D: -
J: TRBJ1-1
V: TRBV7-2
size: -
DNA: TGTGCCAGCAGCACACAAACAGCCACTGAAGCTTTCTTT
CDR3: CASSTQTATEAFF

D: -
J: TRBJ2-7
V: TRBV25-1
size: many
DNA: TGTGCCAGCAGTGACCTGGCTAGCGCCTACGAGCAGTACTTC
CDR3: CASSDLASAYEQYF

D: -
J: TRBJ2-7
V: TRBV6-5
size: -
DNA: TGTGCCAGCAGTAACATCAGGGGAGGTTACGAGCAGTACTTC
CDR3: CASSNIRGGYEQYF

D: -
J: TRBJ2-4
V: TRBV11-2
size: many
DNA: TGTGCCAGCAACACCCCGAGGGGAATTCAGTACTTC
CDR3: CASNTPRGIQYF

D: TRBD2
J: TRBJ2-5
V: TRBV6-5
size: many
DNA: TGTGCCAGCAGTTACTCGGGGATAGCGGGGTGGGAGACCCAGTACTTC
CDR3: CASSYSGIAGWETQYF

D: -
J: TRBJ1-6
V: TRBV6-2/TRBV6-3
size: few
DNA: TGTGCCAGCAGACTACGGGACATAGATAATTCACCTCTCCACTTT
CDR3: CASRLRDIDNSPLHF

D: -
J: TRBJ2-7
V: TRBV11-1
size: many
DNA: TGTGCCAGCAGCTTAATTCTGGGACATACCAACGCTCGGGCCTACGAGCAGTACTTC
CDR3: CASSLILGHTNARAYEQYF

D: -
J: TRBJ2-7
V: TRBV6-5
size: -
DNA: TGTGCCAGCAGTTCCTACCGAGGGGGGAGTGAGGCCGAGCAGTACTTC
CDR3: CASSSYRGGSEAEQYF

D: -
J: TRBJ1-1
V: TRBV29-1
size: many
DNA: TGCAGCGTTGCTCAGGGCGGCGGGAACACTGAAGCTTTCTTT
CDR3: CSVAQGGGNTEAFF

D: TRBD1
J: TRBJ1-1
V: TRBV6-5
size: many
DNA: TGTGCCAGCAGTTACTCGTACGGACAGGGGGCTAGGGCTTTCTTT
CDR3: CASSYSYGQGARAFF

D: TRBD2
J: TRBJ2-7
V: TRBV29-1
size: many
DNA: TGCAGCGTTGAGCTTACTAGCGCCAACTCCTACGAGCAGTACTTC
CDR3: CSVELTSANSYEQYF

D: TRBD2
J: TRBJ2-7
V: TRBV28
size: -
DNA: TGTGCCAGCAAATCGCCGGGACTAGCGGACGAGCAGTACTTC
CDR3: CASKSPGLADEQYF

D: TRBD1
J: TRBJ2-7
V: TRBV6-5
size: many
DNA: TGTGCCAGCAGCCCCGGGACAGGGGGACACGAGCAGTACTTC
CDR3: CASSPGTGGHEQYF

D: TRBD1
J: TRBJ1-5
V: TRBV19
size: -
DNA: TGTGCCAGTAGTATTGAGGGCAGGGGGCAGAATCAGCCCCAGCATTTT
CDR3: CASSIEGRGQNQPQHF

D: TRBD1
J: TRBJ2-7
V: TRBV12-3/TRBV12-4
size: many
DNA: TGTGCCAGCAGGGGACAGGGTGATTACTACGAGCAGTACTTC
CDR3: CASRGQGDYYEQYF

D: -
J: TRBJ1-5
V: TRBV27
size: -
DNA: TGCGCCAGCAGTATGTCCGCGGCGCGTCTTCAGCCCCAGCATTTT
CDR3: CASSMSAARLQPQHF

D: TRBD1
J: TRBJ1-5
V: TRBV30
size: -
DNA: TGTGCCTGGGCTGACAGGGGCGAAGGTCAGCCCCAGCATTTT
CDR3: CAWADRGEGQPQHF

D: -
J: TRBJ2-7
V: TRBV24-1
size: -
DNA: TGTGCCACCAGTGATTCACGGAGGGCCTACGAGCAGTACTTC
CDR3: CATSDSRRAYEQYF

D: TRBD2
J: TRBJ2-7
V: TRBV11-1
size: many
DNA: TGTGCCAGCAGCTTAGGGACTAGCGCGGAGCAGTACTTC
CDR3: CASSLGTSAEQYF

D: TRBD2
J: TRBJ2-7
V: TRBV28
size: -
DNA: TGTGCCAGCAGTTTGGGGACTAGCGGGTTCCACGAGCAGTACTTC
CDR3: CASSLGTSGFHEQYF

D: -
J: TRBJ1-1
V: TRBV20-1
size: many
DNA: TGCAGTGCCGAGACAGAGAACACTGAAGCTTTCTTT
CDR3: CSAETENTEAFF

D: TRBD2
J: TRBJ2-5
V: TRBV20-1
size: many
DNA: TGCAGTGCTCGGGACTACCGACAAGAGACCCAGTACTTC
CDR3: CSARDYRQETQYF

D: -
J: TRBJ1-1
V: TRBV12-3/TRBV12-4
size: many
DNA: TGTGCCAGCAGTTTATGGGAGGGACCTGAAGCTTTCTTT
CDR3: CASSLWEGPEAFF

D: -
J: TRBJ1-2
V: TRBV28
size: many
DNA: TGTGCCAGCAGTTGGGGGTTAGGGCTAGGGGCTGGTGGCTACACCTTC
CDR3: CASSWGLGLGAGGYTF

D: -
J: TRBJ1-6
V: TRBV7-2
size: many
DNA: TGTGCCAGCAGCCCCTTTAGCGATTCACCCCTCCACTTT
CDR3: CASSPFSDSPLHF

D: -
J: TRBJ2-5
V: TRBV6-5
size: -
DNA: TGTGCCAGCAGTTACTCTCTGCGCAAAGAGACCCAGTACTTC
CDR3: CASSYSLRKETQYF